This TCR beta chain comes out of a study of T cell responses to AZD1222 COVID-19 vaccine. Concerning this clone itself: The antigen is unknown. Other DNA sequences from this sample encode an identical CDR3 as well.

Produced via immunoSEQ multiplex PCR; TCRdb's table is partial and in-frame only. The sample contains 120,000 or so clones, approximately 90% of which appear only once. Whole-study results and caveats: Females outnumbered males among donors, who were mostly white British; clonal diversity was possibly underestimated. Along spike, vaccine-associated CD4 TCRs were found throughout, with dominance at 160-218 and 743-854.

Here the sequenced sample was peripheral blood, taken 28 days after the second AZD1222 dose. This receptor was obtained from an adult who received the AZD1222 COVID-19 vaccine.

CDR3 region: CASSQQGGYGYTF. Written as DNA, the CDR3 is TGCGCCAGCAGCCAACAGGGCGGCTATGGCTACACCTTC. V gene TRBV4-1 combines with J gene TRBJ1-2; a weak D match, TRBD1 (5 bases). CDR3 length equals 13 residues. With 2 bases removed from V and 4 bases from J, the gap between germline ends came to 8 bases. Germline CDR1 MGHRA, CDR2 YSYEKL.